What follows are 24 T cell receptor beta chains derived from one specimen sequenced in a study of identical twins. From the 5' RACE reads, TCRdb called clonotypes with MiXCR, one entry per CDR3 protein. This sample yields about 490,000 distinct CDR3 sequences, of which around 15% are seen a single time; roughly 0.44% belongs to the top ten. These records were also assigned to another study, of yellow fever vaccine responses in identical twins.

The material sequenced was CD4+ T cells sorted from blood. The receptors originated from a woman aged 18 to 35 in good health.

This clonotype has only a few counts. The chain uses TRBV7-6 and TRBJ2-2, with TRBD2 matching over 13 bases. The CDR3 length is 18 residues. Germline V gene data show CDR1 as SGHVS and CDR2 as FNYEAQ. Germline trimming cut 5 bases from V and 5 bases from J; bases unmatched to any gene: 11. This chain's CDR3 is CASSPLLAGGRSTGELFF. The CDR3 coding sequence is TGTGCCAGCAGCCCACTACTAGCGGGGGGGCGCTCGACCGGGGAGCTGTTTTTT.

This clonotype turned up a few times. V and J are TRBV7-9 and TRBJ2-7, with a possible D match to TRBD2 (5 bases). V dropped 3 bases and J dropped 0 bases, with 9 bases sitting between them. The germline gives CDR1 SEHNR, CDR2 FQNEAQ (reference sequence). This CDR3 has 14 residues. CDR3 DNA sequence: TGTGCCAGCAGCTTTGGAGGCCGCTCCTACGAGCAGTACGTC. Amino acids: CASSFGGRSYEQYV.

V and J are TRBV7-9 and TRBJ2-7; D remains unclear. The CDR3 has 13 residues. Germline V CDR1 and CDR2: SEHNR, FQNEAQ (reference sequence). Trimming took 2 bases from V and 2 from J, leaving 7 bases between them. CDR3 loop: CASSLPTPYEQYF. Here the CDR3 DNA reads TGTGCCAGCAGCTTACCCACCCCCTACGAGCAGTACTTC.

This clonotype was counted between two and nine times. The chain carries TRBV27 and TRBJ2-5; TRBD2 matches at 12 bases. V was clipped by 6 bases and J by 7 bases; unmatched bases: 15. CDR1 MNHEY and CDR2 SMNVEV come from the germline V gene (reference sequence). The CDR3 totals 17 residues. The CDR3 nucleotides are TGTGCCAGCAGGCTGACTAGCGGGGGCCCCCAATGGGGGACCCAGTACTTC. Protein sequence: CASRLTSGGPQWGTQYF.

This clonotype has more than one count but fewer than ten. The CDR3 DNA is TGCGCCAGCAGCTTGGAAGCGGGAGGGACCTTGGATACGCAGTATTTT. Residues: CASSLEAGGTLDTQYF. The rearrangement links TRBV5-1 to TRBJ2-3; 10 bases fit TRBD2. The CDR3 runs to 16 residues. In germline, CDR1 is SGHRS, CDR2 YFSETQ. V was pared by 0 bases and J by 6 bases, with 7 bases of the junction left unmatched.

The chain is built from TRBV20-1 and TRBJ2-7, with D tentatively TRBD2 (6 bases). V was pared by 6 bases and J by 2 bases, with 29 bases between. The CDR3 sequence is 18 residues long. CDR1 and CDR2 (germline): DFQATT, SNEGSKA (reference sequence). The CDR3 reads CSAESLASVNVGAYEQYF. The DNA for the CDR3 is TGCAGTGCCGAGTCATTGGCTAGCGTGAACGTGGGAGCCTACGAGCAGTACTTC.

This clonotype has only a few counts. The V gene is TRBV12-3 or TRBV12-4, the J gene TRBJ2-7, with D possibly TRBD1 on 8 matching bases. Between the trimmed V and J ends, which lost 6 bases and 3 bases, there was a span of 21 bases. The CDR3 extends over 16 amino acids. As DNA, the CDR3 is TGTGCCAGCAGCCCTGGGTGGGAGGGACAGGTCTACGAGCAGTACTTC. Amino acids: CASSPGWEGQVYEQYF.

This clonotype was picked up a small number of times. The chain is built from TRBV3-1 and TRBJ2-1, with D possibly being TRBD1 or TRBD2 (7 bases each). The length of the CDR3 is 17 residues. The germline CDR1 and CDR2 sequences are LGHDT and YNNKEL (reference sequence). V lost 0 bases and J 8 bases, leaving 20 bases between the germline ends. The CDR3 DNA reads as TGTGCCAGCAGCCAAGATCCCCGTGGGGCAGGGGGGGATGAGCAGTTCTTC. Encoded protein: CASSQDPRGAGGDEQFF.

This clonotype was counted ten times or more. The chain joins TRBV3-1 to TRBJ2-3; the D is unclear. Germline V CDR1 and CDR2: LGHDT, YNNKEL (reference sequence). The CDR3 runs to 17 residues. V was clipped by 0 bases and J by 0 bases, with 13 bases between them. This chain's CDR3 is CASSQDRASLSTDTQYF. In DNA form, the CDR3 reads TGTGCCAGCAGCCAAGATCGGGCCAGCTTAAGCACAGATACGCAGTATTTT.

This chain links TRBV3-1 with TRBJ2-4, with 12 nucleotides matching TRBD2. Trimming removed 1 base from V and 6 bases from J; junction bases left unmatched: 4. This CDR3 region has 16 residues. Germline loops: CDR1 LGHDT, CDR2 YNNKEL (reference sequence). CDR3 region: CASSQGTSGGRNIQYF. DNA of the CDR3: TGTGCCAGCAGCCAAGGTACTAGCGGGGGGCGAAACATTCAGTACTTC.

This clonotype was counted a few times. The chain combines TRBV20-1 with TRBJ2-7, with 7 bases that match TRBD2. V lost 3 bases to trimming and J lost 3 bases; unmatched junction nucleotides: 8. This CDR3 is built from 14 residues. The germline CDR1 and CDR2 sequences are DFQATT and SNEGSKA (reference sequence). The chain's CDR3 is CSARSRTRYYEQYF. The CDR3 DNA is TGCAGTGCTAGGTCTCGGACTAGATACTACGAGCAGTACTTC.

This clonotype has just a few counts. CDR3 nucleotide sequence: TGTGCCAGCATGTGGATTGAGTCTGGGGCCAACGTCCTGACTTTC. This encodes CASMWIESGANVLTF. The V gene is TRBV2, the J gene TRBJ2-6; D gene unclear. Germline loops: CDR1 SNHLY, CDR2 FYNNEI. CDR3 size: 15 residues. The V gene lost 7 bases and the J gene lost 1 base, with 11 bases spanning the gap. Drawing the rest from reference TRBV2 and TRBJ2-6, the complete variable domain is EPEVTQTPSHQVTQMGQEVILRCVPISNHLYFYWYRQILGQKVEFLVSFYNNEISEKSEIFDDQFSVERPDGSNFTLKIRSTKLEDSAMYFCASMWIESGANVLTFGAGSRLTVL.

The J gene is TRBJ2-2, the V gene TRBV27; possible D gene TRBD2, 5 bases. The CDR3 totals 15 residues. The germline V gene encodes CDR1 MNHEY and CDR2 SMNVEV (reference sequence). Trimming took 0 bases from V and 5 from J, leaving 10 bases between them. The DNA of the CDR3 is TGTGCCAGCAGTTTATCGTGGGAGACAACCGGGGAGCTGTTTTTT. This translates into CASSLSWETTGELFF.

This clonotype turned up a few times. This rearrangement joins TRBV25-1 to TRBJ2-7; D gene unclear. Germline V CDR1 and CDR2: MGHDK, SYGVNS. Trimming stripped 2 bases from V and 6 bases from J, with 20 bases between. The CDR3 length is 16 residues. CDR3 sequence reads: CASSEGPRSVGFEQYF. CDR3 DNA sequence: TGTGCCAGCAGTGAAGGACCTCGCAGCGTAGGGTTCGAGCAGTACTTC.

This clonotype was seen a handful of times. The chain is built from TRBV2 and TRBJ1-5; tentatively, D is TRBD1 (5 bases). Germline V lookup: CDR1 SNHLY, CDR2 FYNNEI. Trimming took 7 bases from V and 6 from J, leaving 13 bases between them. The CDR3 spans 13 residues. CDR3 protein: CASIQDVSQPQHF. Written as DNA, the CDR3 is TGTGCCAGCATACAGGACGTAAGTCAGCCCCAGCATTTT.

The chain recombines TRBV5-1 with TRBJ2-1; D not resolved. V was trimmed by 4 bases and J by 0 bases, leaving 11 bases between them. The CDR3 is 15 amino acids. CDR1 SGHRS and CDR2 YFSETQ come from the germline V gene. The CDR3 DNA reads TGCGCCAGCAGCCGCCCCCCTAGCTCCTACAATGAGCAGTTCTTC. As protein: CASSRPPSSYNEQFF.

The chain couples TRBV2 to TRBJ2-1, with 7 nucleotides matching TRBD1. Losses at the gene ends were 1 base for V and 4 bases for J; bases not matched to a gene: 4. The germline V gene encodes CDR1 SNHLY and CDR2 FYNNEI. CDR3 size: 15 residues. DNA for the CDR3: TGTGCCAGCAGTGAAGGGGTGGACAGGTACAATGAGCAGTTCTTC. Translation gives CASSEGVDRYNEQFF.

This clonotype was seen repeatedly, ten times or more. The V and J genes are TRBV6-1 and TRBJ2-3, with TRBD2 matching over 13 bases. The CDR3 contains 16 residues. After removal of 5 bases from V and 3 bases from J, the junction contained 5 bases not matched to a gene. Per the germline V gene, CDR1 is MNHNS and CDR2 is SASEGT. The CDR3 reads CASSQGLAGNTDTQYF. CDR3 sequence (DNA): TGTGCCAGCAGTCAGGGACTAGCGGGGAATACAGATACGCAGTATTTT.

The sample holds a few counts of this clonotype. V and J are TRBV7-2 and TRBJ2-3, with D hard to call. The V end lost 6 bases, the J end lost 0 bases, and 10 bases lay between the germline ends. Germline V gives CDR1 SGHTA, CDR2 FQGNSA. This CDR3 is 14 amino acids long. The chain's CDR3 is CASSSFGSTDTQYF. The CDR3 DNA follows: TGTGCCAGCAGTTCGTTTGGCAGCACAGATACGCAGTATTTT. Full variable domain (missing parts from reference TRBV7-2 and TRBJ2-3): GAGVSQSPSNKVTEKGKDVELRCDPISGHTALYWYRQSLGQGLEFLIYFQGNSAPDKSGLPSDRFSAERTGGSVSTLTIQRTQQEDSAVYLCASSSFGSTDTQYFGPGTRLTVL.

The chain links TRBV28 to TRBJ2-1, with TRBD1 matching over 8 bases. The junction had 4 bases not matched to a gene; V was cut back by 5 bases and J by 1 base. The germline CDR1 and CDR2 sequences are MDHEN and SYDVKM. This CDR3 is built from 15 residues. DNA for the CDR3: TGTGCCAGCAGTCGACAGGGGAGGTCCTACAATGAGCAGTTCTTC. Translating it yields CASSRQGRSYNEQFF.

The J gene is TRBJ1-2, the V gene TRBV2; D remains unclear. Germline V CDR1 and CDR2: SNHLY, FYNNEI. The CDR3 is 13 amino acids. V shed 6 bases and J shed 2 bases, with 10 bases lying between them. The CDR3 spells CASSSDYNYGYTF. The CDR3 DNA reads as TGTGCCAGCAGCTCAGACTACAACTATGGCTACACCTTC. The whole variable domain, remainder taken from reference TRBV2 and TRBJ1-2, is EPEVTQTPSHQVTQMGQEVILRCVPISNHLYFYWYRQILGQKVEFLVSFYNNEISEKSEIFDDQFSVERPDGSNFTLKIRSTKLEDSAMYFCASSSDYNYGYTFGSGTRLTVV.

This sequence joins TRBV11-3 and TRBJ2-3; 13 bases are a match to TRBD2. Germline-derived CDR1 and CDR2 are SGHNT and YENEEA. The length of the CDR3 is 16 residues. V lost 5 bases and J lost 4; bases outside the gene matches: 6. CDR3 region: CASSARLAGGADTQYF. CDR3 nucleotides: TGTGCCAGCAGCGCGAGACTAGCGGGAGGAGCAGATACGCAGTATTTT.

There are a few counts of this clonotype. The chain links TRBV20-1 to TRBJ2-1; D remains unclear. This CDR3 spans 11 amino acids. The V end was cut by 6 bases, the J end by 6 bases, with 9 bases between. Germline V lookup: CDR1 DFQATT, CDR2 SNEGSKA (reference sequence). Here the CDR3 reads CSASQFNEQFF. CDR3 bases: TGCAGTGCAAGCCAGTTCAATGAGCAGTTCTTC.

In its sample, this clonotype was seen a few times. The genes are TRBV20-1 and TRBJ2-4; 9 nucleotides agree with TRBD2. V lost 0 bases to trimming and J lost 3 bases; unmatched junction nucleotides: 3. Germline CDR1 reads DFQATT; CDR2 reads SNEGSKA (reference sequence). CDR3 size: 15 residues. The CDR3: CSARDSGSLKNIQYF. The CDR3 DNA reads TGCAGTGCTAGAGATAGCGGGAGTCTCAAAAACATTCAGTACTTC.